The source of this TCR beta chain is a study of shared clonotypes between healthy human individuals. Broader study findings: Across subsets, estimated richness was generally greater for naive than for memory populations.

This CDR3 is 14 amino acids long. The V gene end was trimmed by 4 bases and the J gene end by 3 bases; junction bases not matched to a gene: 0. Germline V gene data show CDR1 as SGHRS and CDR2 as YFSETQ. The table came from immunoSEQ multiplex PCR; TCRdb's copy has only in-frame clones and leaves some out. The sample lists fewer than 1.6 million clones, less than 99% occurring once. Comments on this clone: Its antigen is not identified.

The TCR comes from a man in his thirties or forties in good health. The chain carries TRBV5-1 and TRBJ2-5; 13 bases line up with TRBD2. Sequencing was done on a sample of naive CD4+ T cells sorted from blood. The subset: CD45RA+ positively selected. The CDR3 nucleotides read TGCGCCAGCAGCGGGACTAGCGGGAAAGAGACCCAGTACTTC. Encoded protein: CASSGTSGKETQYF.